Listed here are 7 T cell receptor beta chains from one sample, sequenced in a study of T cell changes during pregnancy in multiple sclerosis (dated by TCRdb to about 2019). The library was obtained by the immunoSEQ multiplex PCR assay. TCRdb holds this immuneACCESS table with in-frame rearrangements only. Some clones are missing; in checked studies, unresolved V genes explain under half, and the rest has no known cause. The sample table shows over 30,000 clones, and 85% to 95% are seen once. Clones ranked in the top ten supply roughly 0.35% of the sample. The sample was CD4+ T cells from peripheral blood mononuclear cells, taken after pregnancy. These receptors all come from a female donor with multiple sclerosis, enrolled in a pregnancy study.

The chain combines TRBV7-9 with TRBJ2-1, with unresolved D. The germline gives CDR1 SEHNR, CDR2 FQNEAQ (reference sequence). Trimming cost V 1 base and J 0 bases, with 10 bases left between them. CDR3 length: 16 residues. CDR3 DNA sequence: TGTGCCAGCAGCTTAGTGGGCTTCAGCTCCTACAATGAGCAGTTCTTC. It specifies CASSLVGFSSYNEQFF.

The chain recombines TRBV6-1 with TRBJ1-3; D uncertain. The CDR3 runs to 15 residues. The V end lost 2 bases, the J end lost 0 bases, and 8 bases lay between the germline ends. Germline V CDR1 and CDR2: MNHNS, SASEGT. In nucleotides, the CDR3 is TGTGCCAGCAGTGAACTCGGTAGCTCTGGAAACACCATATATTTT. This gives the protein CASSELGSSGNTIYF.

In this sample, this clone turned up a few times. The chain is built from TRBV5-1 and TRBJ1-2; D may be TRBD1 (5 bases). CDR3 length: 13 amino acids. The germline V and J ends were trimmed by 7 bases and 2 bases, with 12 bases remaining between them. Per the germline V gene, CDR1 is SGHRS and CDR2 is YFSETQ. The CDR3 DNA follows: TGCGCCAGCTCGCCGGGGGAAAACTATGGCTACACCTTC. Protein product: CASSPGENYGYTF.

J is TRBJ2-7 and V is TRBV18; TRBD1 matches at 8 bases. CDR1 is KGHSH, CDR2 LQKENI, per germline. The CDR3 covers 13 residues. The V and J ends lost 3 bases and 4 bases, in that order; junction bases with no gene match: 2. This chain's CDR3 is CASSPGTGYEQYF. For the CDR3, the DNA is TGTGCCAGCTCACCTGGGACAGGTTACGAGCAGTACTTC. The variable domain in full, completed from reference TRBV18 and TRBJ2-7, reads NAGVMQNPRHLVRRRGQEARLRCSPMKGHSHVYWYRQLPEEGLKFMVYLQKENIIDESGMPKERFSAEFPKEGPSILRIQQVVRGDSAAYFCASSPGTGYEQYFGPGTRLTVT.

The gene calls are TRBV21-1 and TRBJ2-5; the table gives TRBD1 as D, unverified against the DNA. TRBV21-1 is described as a pseudogene. CDR3 length equals 12 residues. The CDR3 spells CAGRTGVETQYF. The CDR3 DNA sequence: TGTGCCGGTCGGACAGGGGTAGAGACCCAGTACTTC.

The chain couples TRBV4-1 to TRBJ2-7; 8 positions match TRBD2. The CDR3 has 14 amino acids. The V gene's germline CDR1 is MGHRA and CDR2 YSYEKL. J lost 2 bases, V lost 1 base, and 1 base had no gene match. CDR3 residues: CASSQAGGPYEQYF. DNA of the CDR3: TGCGCCAGCAGCCAAGCGGGGGGGCCCTACGAGCAGTACTTC.

The V call is TRBV5-6, the J call TRBJ2-7, with TRBD2 as a possible D gene (6 bases). This CDR3 comprises 14 residues. CDR1 SGHDT and CDR2 YYEEEE come from the germline V gene. The germline V and J ends were trimmed by 4 bases and 2 bases, with 13 bases remaining between them. CDR3 DNA sequence: TGTGCCAGCAGCGCCAGGACTACCCCCTACGAGCAGTACTTC. Encoded protein: CASSARTTPYEQYF. The entire variable domain, with the rest obtained from reference TRBV5-6 and TRBJ2-7, is as follows: DAGVTQSPTHLIKTRGQQVTLRCSPKSGHDTVSWYQQALGQGPQFIFQYYEEEERQRGNFPDRFSGHQFPNYSSELNVNALLLGDSALYLCASSARTTPYEQYFGPGTRLTVT.